The rows below give T cell receptor beta chains drawn from one sample of a study of cytomegalovirus exposure and HLA in healthy donors. Sequencing used immunoSEQ multiplex PCR; TCRdb keeps in-frame clones, though not all of them. The table shows 95,000 to 150,000 clones, with over 80% occurring only once. Sequencing input: PBMCs. Receptors originate from a young man in good health and CMV-seropositive. The CDR3 runs from the conserved cysteine through the conserved F or W. A D gene is named only where the DNA matches it firmly. The size of a clone is reported for some rows only, either as once, few or many, or as a class for expanded clones.

TRBV5-4	TRBJ2-3	NA	NA	TGTGCCAGCAGCTTGCGGGGGGCCGGCACAGATACGCAGTATTTT	CASSLRGAGTDTQYF
TRBV30	TRBJ1-2	NA	once	TGTGCCTGGAGTGTAAATGCGGGAGCGTATGGCTACACCTTC	CAWSVNAGAYGYTF
TRBV19	TRBJ2-1	TRBD1	NA	TGTGCCACCTCCCCCCAGGGGGTGTACTCCTACAATGAGCAGTTCTTC	CATSPQGVYSYNEQFF
TRBV4-2	TRBJ2-3	TRBD2	NA	TGTGCCAGCAGCCAAGGGACTAGCGGGGGGACTAGCACAGATACGCAGTATTTT	CASSQGTSGGTSTDTQYF
TRBV4-1	TRBJ2-1	TRBD2	NA	TGCGCCAGCAGCCAAGAGGGGTTGGCAGCGGGGGGGCCGAATGAGCAGTTCTTC	CASSQEGLAAGGPNEQFF
TRBV19	TRBJ1-4	NA	NA	TGTGCCAGTAGTGCCCAGGGTCAACCACGAGAAAAACTGTTTTTT	CASSAQGQPREKLFF
TRBV29-1	TRBJ2-1	TRBD2	NA	TGCAGCGGGGAGGGATACAGCCGGAGGGACAATGAGCAGTTCTTC	CSGEGYSRRDNEQFF
TRBV30	TRBJ2-2	TRBD1	few	TGTGCCTCAAAACCGGGACAGGGGGACACCGGGGAGCTGTTTTTT	CASKPGQGDTGELFF
TRBV19	TRBJ2-7	NA	NA	TGTGCCAGTAGTGCTGGGCAGGTGGACTACGAGCAGTACTTC	CASSAGQVDYEQYF
TRBV12-1	TRBJ1-1	NA	NA	TGTGCCAGCAGCCCAGGGACAGGGGGTATTCCGGCTTTCTTT	CASSPGTGGIPAFF
TRBV7-9	TRBJ1-5	NA	NA	TGTGCCAGCAGCCCCGGGGAGGATCAGCCCCAGCATTTT	CASSPGEDQPQHF
TRBV19	TRBJ1-4	TRBD1	NA	TGTGCCAGCCATCAGGACAGGGGGCAGGAAAAACTGTTTTTT	CASHQDRGQEKLFF
TRBV9	TRBJ2-7	NA	NA	TGTGCCAGCAGCGTAGCGGTTTCCTACGAGCAGTACTTC	CASSVAVSYEQYF
TRBV9	TRBJ1-3	NA	NA	TGTGCCAGCAGCCCAGGGGCCTCTGGAAACACCATATATTTT	CASSPGASGNTIYF
TRBV2	TRBJ1-1	NA	NA	TGTGCCAGCAGTGATGGGGCGGTCCTCTTTTCCTCCTCAGCTGAAGCTTTCTTT	CASSDGAVLFSSSAEAFF
TRBV2	TRBJ1-2	TRBD1	NA	TGTGCCTGTAGAGCCACAGGGGGCGACTATGGCTACACCTTC	CACRATGGDYGYTF
TRBV28	TRBJ2-7	NA	NA	TGTGCCAGCAGGCCGGGGTGGACCGGAGGGGACTACGAGCAGTACTTC	CASRPGWTGGDYEQYF
TRBV5-1	TRBJ2-6	TRBD2	NA	TGCGCCAGCAGCTTCTCACCGGGGGGTTCCGGGGGGGCTGGGGCCAACGTCCTGACTTTC	CASSFSPGGSGGAGANVLTF
TRBV6-1	TRBJ2-3	TRBD2	NA	TGTGCCAGCAAGGCTAGCGGGGGTAGCACAGATACGCAGTATTTT	CASKASGGSTDTQYF
TRBV5-4	TRBJ1-2	TRBD1	NA	TGTGCCAGCAGCTTCGACAGGGCAGGAGGGGTTGTCTATGGCTACACCTTC	CASSFDRAGGVVYGYTF
TRBV30	TRBJ2-5	TRBD1	NA	TGTGCCTGGAGGAGACAGGGCCAAGAGACCCAGTACTTC	CAWRRQGQETQYF
TRBV14	TRBJ1-5	NA	NA	TGTGCCAGCAGCCAGTCCGAGGGCCAGCCCCAGCATTTT	CASSQSEGQPQHF
TRBV19	TRBJ1-5	TRBD1	NA	TGTGCCAGTAGTATAGCAGGGGGCAGTCAGCCCCAGCATTTT	CASSIAGGSQPQHF
TRBV18	TRBJ2-6	NA	few	TGTGCCAGCTCACCGGACGGGATTACTGCTGGGGCCAACGTCCTGACTTTC	CASSPDGITAGANVLTF
TRBV6-1	TRBJ2-5	TRBD1	NA	TGTGCCAGCATCACGGGGGGACAGGGACGTCGACAGTACTTC	CASITGGQGRRQYF
TRBV30	TRBJ1-3	NA	few	TGTGCCTGGAGCCCTCGGACAGCCCTAGGAAACACCATATATTTT	CAWSPRTALGNTIYF
TRBV5-1	TRBJ2-5	NA	NA	TGCGCCAGCAACGGAGGGAACCAAGAGACCCAGTACTTC	CASNGGNQETQYF
TRBV6-8	TRBJ2-5	NA	NA	TGTGCCCCCGGAGGAGAGACCCAGTACTTC	CAPGGETQYF
TRBV7-2	TRBJ2-5	NA	few	TGTGCCAGCAGCTTAGATATAGCAGAAGAGACCCAGTACTTC	CASSLDIAEETQYF
TRBV4-2	TRBJ2-7	TRBD1	NA	TGTGCCAGCAGCCTCCCGGGACAGTCCTACGAGCAGTACTTC	CASSLPGQSYEQYF
TRBV9	TRBJ2-1	TRBD2	NA	TGTGCCAGCAGCGCCCTCGTGGACACGAAAGCGGGGGGGCGACACAATGAGCAGTTCTTC	CASSALVDTKAGGRHNEQFF
TRBV5-1	TRBJ1-6	TRBD1	NA	TGCGCCAGCAGCTATGGACAGGGGGACCCCCTCCACTTT	CASSYGQGDPLHF
TRBV6-6	TRBJ2-5	NA	once	TGTGCCAGCAGTTACTCTGGGGCCCCCCAAGAGACCCAGTACTTC	CASSYSGAPQETQYF
TRBV5-6	TRBJ2-2	NA	NA	TGTGCCAGCAGCTTGGGGCTACAGGGTAGCACCGGGGAGCTGTTTTTT	CASSLGLQGSTGELFF
TRBV27	TRBJ1-6	NA	NA	TGTGCCAGCAGAGAAGGACAGAATTCACCCCTCCACTTT	CASREGQNSPLHF
TRBV29-1	TRBJ2-7	TRBD2	NA	TGCAGCGTTGTCTCCGGCCTAGCGGCGTCCTACGAGCAGTACTTC	CSVVSGLAASYEQYF
TRBV11-3	TRBJ2-7	TRBD1	NA	TGTGCCACCTCCACCAGGGGGCCGGGACTCAGCGAGCAGTACTTC	CATSTRGPGLSEQYF
TRBV2	TRBJ2-2	NA	NA	TGTGCCAGCAGCCGGGGAGCGGGCACCGGGGAGCTGTTTTTT	CASSRGAGTGELFF
TRBV6-5	TRBJ1-5	NA	NA	TGTGCCAGCAGTTACTCCCGGGTTTCCGATCAGCCCCAGCATTTT	CASSYSRVSDQPQHF
TRBV29-1	TRBJ1-1	TRBD1	NA	TGCAGCGTTGTGGCCAGGGGGCGGGACACTGAAGCTTTCTTT	CSVVARGRDTEAFF
TRBV14	TRBJ1-2	NA	NA	TGTGCCAGCAGCCACGGGGGGAACTATGGCTACACCTTC	CASSHGGNYGYTF
TRBV27	TRBJ1-2	TRBD1	NA	TGTGCCAGCAGTTGGGGACAGGGCTTAGGCTACACCTTC	CASSWGQGLGYTF
TRBV6-5	TRBJ1-1	TRBD1	NA	TGTGCCAGCAGTTACTCACGCCAGGGGGCCGCTGAAGCTTTCTTT	CASSYSRQGAAEAFF
TRBV2	TRBJ1-1	NA	NA	TGTGCCAGCAGTGAAGTAGGGGCGGAGAACACTGAAGCTTTCTTT	CASSEVGAENTEAFF
TRBV11-2	TRBJ1-1	NA	once	TGTGCCAGCAGCTTAGGTGGGGGGACGACTGAAGCTTTCTTT	CASSLGGGTTEAFF
TRBV30	TRBJ2-2	NA	NA	TGTGCCTGGAAGGGGTACACCGGGGAGCTGTTTTTT	CAWKGYTGELFF
TRBV7-8	TRBJ2-1	TRBD2	NA	TGTGCCAGCAGCCCAGGACTAGCGGGGAAGATGGATGAGCAGTTCTTC	CASSPGLAGKMDEQFF
TRBV29-1	TRBJ2-7	NA	once	TGCAGCGTTGAAGGGGTTGGGCAGGGTGGCTCCTACGAGCAGTACTTC	CSVEGVGQGGSYEQYF
TRBV7-9	TRBJ1-1	NA	NA	TGTGCCAGCAGCCCCCCACAGGGAATGAACACTGAAGCTTTCTTT	CASSPPQGMNTEAFF
TRBV4-1	TRBJ2-3	TRBD2	once	TGCGCCAGCAGCCCGGGACTAGCGGGGTTCACAGATACGCAGTATTTT	CASSPGLAGFTDTQYF
TRBV5-4	TRBJ1-2	TRBD1	NA	TGTGCCAGCAGCCTCACAGGGGGCGGTTATGGCTACACCTTC	CASSLTGGGYGYTF
TRBV14	TRBJ1-2	TRBD1	once	TGTGCCAGCAGCCCTACAGGGGGCTTTGGCTACACCTTC	CASSPTGGFGYTF
TRBV13	TRBJ1-4	TRBD1	NA	TGTGCCAGCAGCCACGGGACAGGGGAAGAAAAACTGTTTTTT	CASSHGTGEEKLFF
TRBV19	TRBJ1-2	TRBD1	few	TGTGCCAGTAGTGTACAGGGGGCGCAAGGCTACACCTTC	CASSVQGAQGYTF